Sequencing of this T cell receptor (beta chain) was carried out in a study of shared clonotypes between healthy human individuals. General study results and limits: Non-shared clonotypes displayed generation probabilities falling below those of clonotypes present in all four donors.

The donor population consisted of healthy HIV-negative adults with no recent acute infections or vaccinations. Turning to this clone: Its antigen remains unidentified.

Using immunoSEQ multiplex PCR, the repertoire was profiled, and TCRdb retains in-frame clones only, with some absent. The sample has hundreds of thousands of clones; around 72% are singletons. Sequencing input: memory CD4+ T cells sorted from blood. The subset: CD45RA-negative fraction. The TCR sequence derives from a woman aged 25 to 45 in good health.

CDR3 in DNA: TGTGCCAGCAGCTCTTATTTGACTAACTATGGCTACACCTTC. Translation gives CASSSYLTNYGYTF. The chain couples TRBV7-2 to TRBJ1-2; D not resolved. The CDR3 length is 14 residues. The V gene lost 4 bases and the J gene lost 0 bases, with 9 bases spanning the gap. Germline CDR1 is SGHTA and CDR2 is FQGNSA.